This TCR beta chain was obtained from a study of T cells after yellow fever vaccination. Study-level results: Researchers noted that a small share of clonotypes showed up in both CD4 and CD8 compartments. A weaker but faster secondary response was observed, peaking on day 5 versus 15.

TCR cDNA was made by 5'RACE template switching, adding a universal primer site and UMIs. Each CDR3 protein gets one entry after TCRdb re-called the 5' RACE reads with MiXCR. Among approximately 170,000 distinct CDR3 sequences listed, 9.5% to 12% were seen once. Only a few counts were recorded for this clonotype. What it recognizes is unknown. The CDR3 contains 14 residues. V trimming: 6 bases; J trimming: 5 bases; junction bases outside the gene matches: 8. Germline CDR1 and CDR2: MNHEY and SVGAGI. This receptor was obtained from a man between 18 and 29 years old who received the YFV17D yellow fever vaccine. Sequencing was performed on CD8+ T cells sorted from PBMCs, taken 15 days after the yellow fever booster vaccination. This chain uses TRBV6-5 with TRBJ1-1, with 8 nucleotides matching TRBD1. The CDR3 loop reads CASRPGQGGTEAFF. The DNA for the CDR3 is TGTGCCAGCAGACCCGGACAGGGAGGAACTGAAGCTTTCTTT.